The 7 T cell receptor beta chains reported below all come from one sample, sequenced in a study of blood T cell repertoires in COVID-19. The repertoire was sequenced with immunoSEQ multiplex PCR; TCRdb's copy has only in-frame clones and lacks some. The sample records 250,000 to 300,000 clones, roughly nine tenths being singletons. The sample was PBMCs or T cells enriched from blood (not recorded which). Source of these receptors: a human donor in a cohort exposed to, infected with or recovered from COVID-19 (not recorded which). The donor label of this sample is uncertain.

This chain uses TRBV27 with TRBJ1-2; 7 bases agree with TRBD1. Germline lookup yields CDR1 MNHEY and CDR2 SMNVEV (reference sequence). This CDR3 comprises 13 residues. J gave up 6 bases and V 8 bases, and 9 bases lay outside the gene matches. In nucleotides, the CDR3 is TGTGCCAGCCAGGGGCAGGGGGTTGATGGCTACACCTTC. Translating gives CASQGQGVDGYTF.

The gene calls are TRBV30 and TRBJ1-1; 9 bases line up with TRBD1. J was trimmed by 5 bases and V by 2 bases; bases with no gene match: 3. This CDR3 is 13 amino acids long. Per the germline V gene, CDR1 is GTSNPN and CDR2 is SVGIG (reference sequence). This CDR3 reads CAWSRDRDTEAFF. Written as DNA, the CDR3 is TGTGCCTGGAGTAGGGACAGGGATACTGAAGCTTTCTTT. The complete variable domain, with remaining parts taken from reference TRBV30 and TRBJ1-1, reads SQTIHQWPATLVQPVGSPLSLECTVEGTSNPNLYWYRQAAGRGLQLLFYSVGIGQISSEVPQNLSASRPQDRQFILSSKKLLLSDSGFYLCAWSRDRDTEAFFGQGTRLTVV.

This chain uses TRBV4-1 with TRBJ2-6, with 9 bases that match TRBD1. Germline trimming cut 8 bases from V and 3 bases from J; bases unmatched to any gene: 14. The CDR3 consists of 18 residues. Germline V gives CDR1 MGHRA, CDR2 YSYEKL. CDR3 DNA sequence: TGCGCCAGCCCCCCGCACAGGGGGCTCGAAGGTGGGGCCAACGTCCTGACTTTC. This gives the protein CASPPHRGLEGGANVLTF.

V is TRBV3-1 (or the pseudogene TRBV3-2) and J is TRBJ2-7, with TRBD2 as a possible D gene (6 bases). Trimming pared 0 bases from V and 6 bases from J, leaving 9 bases between. The CDR3 has 13 residues. The germline V gene encodes CDR1 LGHDT and CDR2 YNNKEL (reference sequence). CDR3 in DNA: TGTGCCAGCAGCCAAGAAGGAGGGGTCGAGCAGTACTTC. This encodes CASSQEGGVEQYF.

This chain links TRBV29-1 with TRBJ1-2, with D possibly matching TRBD1 (5 bases). CDR1 and CDR2 (germline): SQVTM, ANQGSEA. Trimming stripped 3 bases from V and 8 bases from J, with 13 bases between. The CDR3 is 12 amino acids. The CDR3 loop reads CSVDPGNQGYTF. The CDR3 bases are TGCAGCGTTGACCCAGGGAATCAAGGCTACACCTTC.

A remark on this clone: Other nucleotide sequences from this sample produce the same CDR3. The chain combines TRBV5-1 with TRBJ2-3; D gene unclear. CDR3 length equals 14 residues. The ends were cut back, 0 bases at V and 0 bases at J, with 5 bases in the middle. Germline CDR1 reads SGHRS; CDR2 reads YFSETQ. This CDR3 is CASSLGGSTDTQYF. For the CDR3, the DNA is TGCGCCAGCAGCTTGGGCGGTAGCACAGATACGCAGTATTTT.

The J gene is TRBJ2-1, the V gene TRBV11-2; possible D gene TRBD2, 6 bases. The length of the CDR3 is 15 residues. The germline V gene encodes CDR1 SGHAT and CDR2 FQNNGV. V was shortened by 1 base and J by 8 bases, with 15 bases between the two germline ends. The CDR3 is CASSLASLAIDEQFF. The DNA of the CDR3 is TGTGCCAGCAGCTTAGCCTCCCTAGCGATCGATGAGCAGTTCTTC.